Presented here are 30 T cell receptor beta chains from one specimen sequenced in a study of glioma-infiltrating T cells after dendritic cell vaccination. This sample's time point: after dendritic cell vaccination, including at tumor progression/relapse. TCRdb keeps only in-frame clones here, not all; method: immunoSEQ multiplex PCR. This sample has 85,000 to 100,000 clones; around 85% occur once, and the top ten carry about 8.5%. The source material was blood, sampled after dendritic cell vaccination. All receptors derive from a human donor with glioblastoma.

This clone showed up just a few times. The chain employs TRBV4-1 and TRBJ2-5, with D uncertain. In germline, CDR1 is MGHRA, CDR2 YSYEKL. V was trimmed by 1 base and J by 4 bases, leaving 19 bases between them. The CDR3 is 17 amino acids. DNA of the CDR3: TGCGCCAGCAGCCAAGGAGTGGCGGAGTTAAGTGGAGAGACCCAGTACTTC. The encoded protein is CASSQGVAELSGETQYF.

The gene calls are TRBV7-5 and TRBJ1-1. TRBV7-5 is recorded as a pseudogene. There are 14 residues in the CDR3. CDR3 sequence: CVRAEEGRITEAFF. CDR3 nucleotides: TGTGTCAGAGCCGAAGAAGGGAGGATCACTGAAGCTTTCTTT.

The CDR3 nucleotides are TGTGCCAGCAGCTTAGAGGGGAGGACTAGCAGCTCACAGACCCAGTACTTC. Translation: CASSLEGRTSSSQTQYF. The rearrangement links TRBV11-2 to TRBJ2-5; 8 nucleotides agree with TRBD2. The J segment lost 6 bases and the V segment lost 0 bases, leaving 12 bases of the junction unmatched. Germline-derived CDR1 and CDR2 are SGHAT and FQNNGV. The CDR3 sequence is 17 residues long.

This clone appeared a single time. The genes are TRBV6-5 and TRBJ2-7; 9 bases align to TRBD2. V lost 4 bases and J lost 0; bases outside the gene matches: 7. Germline V gene lookup returns CDR1 MNHEY and CDR2 SVGAGI. The CDR3 spans 16 residues. CDR3 sequence reads: CASSSSWTSVSYEQYF. CDR3 coding DNA: TGTGCCAGCAGTTCCAGTTGGACTAGCGTCTCCTACGAGCAGTACTTC.

The chain uses TRBV18 and TRBJ2-6; D may be TRBD1 (8 bases). CDR1 is KGHSH, CDR2 LQKENI, per germline. The CDR3 totals 20 residues. V lost 3 bases to trimming and J lost 1 base, with 22 bases between them. CDR3 nucleotides: TGTGCCAGCTCACCCAACACGGGCGGGGGACAGGTGTCTGGGGCCAACGTCCTGACTTTC. Its protein is CASSPNTGGGQVSGANVLTF.

This rearrangement joins TRBV27 to TRBJ2-7; 12 bases fit TRBD1. Germline trimming cut 2 bases from V and 6 bases from J; bases unmatched to any gene: 5. Germline V gene lookup returns CDR1 MNHEY and CDR2 SMNVEV (reference sequence). This CDR3 spans 15 amino acids. The CDR3 sequence: CASSLVGDRGLEQYF. Written as DNA, the CDR3 is TGTGCCAGCAGTTTAGTCGGGGACAGGGGGCTCGAGCAGTACTTC.

The chain combines TRBV29-1 with TRBJ2-7; 10 bases match TRBD1. Germline loops: CDR1 SQVTM, CDR2 ANQGSEA. With 6 bases clipped from V and 4 bases from J, the junction kept 6 bases outside the gene matches. The CDR3 runs to 13 residues. The CDR3: CSVSDRGSYEQYF. CDR3 nucleotide sequence: TGCAGCGTCTCGGACAGGGGGTCGTACGAGCAGTACTTC.

This clone was seen more than once but under ten times. The rearrangement uses TRBV21-1 and TRBJ2-3; the DNA was not used to check the table's D call, TRBD1. TRBV21-1 is recorded as a pseudogene. The CDR3 totals 17 residues. The CDR3 sequence: CASSNRTGQLGRDTQYF. The CDR3 DNA reads as TGTGCCAGCAGCAACCGGACGGGACAGCTAGGGAGAGATACGCAGTATTTT.

This rearrangement joins TRBV5-1 to TRBJ2-3, with 10 positions matching TRBD1. Trimming at V came to 4 bases and at J to 2 bases, leaving 4 bases not matched to a gene. Per germline, CDR1 SGHRS and CDR2 YFSETQ. The CDR3 has 15 amino acids. The CDR3: CASSPTGGPTDTQYF. For the CDR3, the DNA is TGCGCCAGCAGCCCGACAGGGGGCCCCACAGATACGCAGTATTTT.

This clone was seen once. The gene calls are TRBV29-1 and TRBJ2-7; 7 bases are shared with TRBD1. CDR3 length equals 13 residues. The junction had 7 bases not matched to a gene; V was cut back by 3 bases and J by 5 bases. Germline loops: CDR1 SQVTM, CDR2 ANQGSEA. The CDR3 sequence is CSVEPTGVHEQYF. The CDR3 DNA reads as TGCAGCGTTGAGCCAACAGGGGTCCACGAGCAGTACTTC.

This chain links TRBV6-5 with TRBJ1-1; 7 nucleotides match TRBD1. CDR3 size: 15 residues. Germline loops: CDR1 MNHEY, CDR2 SVGAGI. V lost 2 bases, J lost 3 bases, and 6 bases stayed unmatched. CDR3 sequence (DNA): TGTGCCAGCAGTTACGGGACAGCGGCCGACACTGAAGCTTTCTTT. Residues: CASSYGTAADTEAFF.

This clone has a handful of counts. The rearrangement links TRBV7-9 to TRBJ2-7; 9 bases are shared with TRBD2. V shed 6 bases and J 7 bases; nucleotides not matched to a gene: 10. Germline loops: CDR1 SEHNR, CDR2 FQNEAQ (reference sequence). This CDR3 comprises 14 residues. For the CDR3, the DNA is TGTGCCAGCAGTCTGGGCGGGGGGGCCCAGGAGCAGTACTTC. The encoded protein is CASSLGGGAQEQYF.

The chain links TRBV5-4 to TRBJ1-2; D not resolved. The CDR3 consists of 13 residues. Trimming cost V 4 bases and J 5 bases, with 12 bases left between them. Germline lookup yields CDR1 SGHNT and CDR2 YYREEE (reference sequence). Here the CDR3 reads CASSLIEGYGYTF. The CDR3 nucleotides read TGTGCCAGCAGCCTGATTGAGGGTTATGGCTACACCTTC. The full variable domain, with the rest looked up from reference TRBV5-4 and TRBJ1-2, is ETGVTQSPTHLIKTRGQQVTLRCSSQSGHNTVSWYQQALGQGPQFIFQYYREEENGRGNFPPRFSGLQFPNYSSELNVNALELDDSALYLCASSLIEGYGYTFGSGTRLTVV.

J is TRBJ2-3 and V is TRBV6-4; 8 positions agree with TRBD2. This CDR3 is 14 amino acids long. Trimming at V came to 3 bases and at J to 1 base, leaving 0 bases not matched to a gene. Germline lookup yields CDR1 MRHNA and CDR2 SNTAGT. The chain's CDR3 is CASSETSGTDTQYF. DNA for the CDR3: TGTGCCAGCAGTGAGACTAGCGGCACAGATACGCAGTATTTT.

The rearrangement links TRBV27 to TRBJ2-2; the D gene is possibly TRBD1 (5 bases). Germline CDR1 and CDR2: MNHEY and SMNVEV (reference sequence). The CDR3 has 16 residues. Trimming removed 6 bases at V and 1 base at J, with 15 bases between. The CDR3 nucleotides are TGTGCCAGCAGCTTTCTCCCTGGACAGAACACCGGGGAGCTGTTTTTT. Its protein is CASSFLPGQNTGELFF.

This chain uses TRBV10-3 with TRBJ2-5, with TRBD2 identical over 8 bases. Germline loops: CDR1 ENHRY, CDR2 SYGVKD. J was trimmed by 4 bases and V by 3 bases; bases with no gene match: 7. The CDR3 covers 15 residues. Here the CDR3 reads CAISDLSGGGETQYF. DNA of the CDR3: TGTGCCATCAGTGACTTGTCCGGGGGGGGAGAGACCCAGTACTTC.

The genes are TRBV15 and TRBJ1-2; the D gene is possibly TRBD1 (6 bases). Germline lookup yields CDR1 LNHNV and CDR2 YYDKDF (reference sequence). V lost 3 bases and J lost 8, with 13 bases in between. This CDR3 is 13 amino acids long. CDR3 loop: CATSSAGAGGYTF. The CDR3 DNA sequence: TGTGCCACCAGCAGTGCGGGGGCTGGAGGCTACACCTTC.

V gene TRBV9 combines with J gene TRBJ2-4; possible D gene TRBD1, 5 bases. The CDR3 has 13 amino acids. Deletions cut 3 bases from V and 11 bases from J, with 15 bases between. Germline CDR1 is SGDLS and CDR2 is YYNGEE. CDR3 residues: CASSAEFRGVQYF. CDR3 nucleotides: TGTGCCAGCAGCGCAGAGTTTAGGGGTGTTCAGTACTTC.

The chain employs TRBV15 and TRBJ2-1, with 10 positions matching TRBD2. The CDR3 contains 16 residues. The germline CDR1 and CDR2 sequences are LNHNV and YYDKDF (reference sequence). After removal of 2 bases from V and 2 bases from J, the junction contained 3 bases not matched to a gene. CDR3 nucleotides: TGTGCCACCAGCAGATCCCTAGCGGGGGCCTACAATGAGCAGTTCTTC. Protein sequence: CATSRSLAGAYNEQFF.

This chain joins TRBV11-2 and TRBJ2-7; 8 bases map to TRBD1. Germline V gene data show CDR1 as SGHAT and CDR2 as FQNNGV. The CDR3 extends over 16 amino acids. V lost 4 bases to trimming and J lost 0 bases; unmatched junction nucleotides: 8. CDR3 coding DNA: TGTGCCAGCAGCTCTACTACAGGGGGTGCCTCCTACGAGCAGTACTTC. Protein: CASSSTTGGASYEQYF.

The chain joins TRBV10-3 to TRBJ2-3, with unresolved D. V was trimmed by 0 bases and J by 0 bases, leaving 7 bases between them. The CDR3 spans 15 residues. Per the germline V gene, CDR1 is ENHRY and CDR2 is SYGVKD. CDR3 amino acids: CAISESSLSTDTQYF. Here the CDR3 DNA reads TGTGCCATCAGTGAGTCGTCACTAAGCACAGATACGCAGTATTTT.

This clone was observed a handful of times. V usage is TRBV2 and J usage is TRBJ2-2; no definite D call. This CDR3 region has 12 residues. V was pared by 7 bases and J by 3 bases, with 6 bases between. CDR1 and CDR2 (germline): SNHLY, FYNNEI. CDR3 DNA: TGTGCCAGCACCCCTGACACCGGGGAGCTGTTTTTT. Translated: CASTPDTGELFF. The entire variable domain, with the rest obtained from reference TRBV2 and TRBJ2-2, is as follows: EPEVTQTPSHQVTQMGQEVILRCVPISNHLYFYWYRQILGQKVEFLVSFYNNEISEKSEIFDDQFSVERPDGSNFTLKIRSTKLEDSAMYFCASTPDTGELFFGEGSRLTVL.

V usage is TRBV7-9 and J usage is TRBJ2-7; D perhaps matches TRBD1 (6 bases). The ends were cut back, 2 bases at V and 7 bases at J, with 18 bases in the middle. Germline V gene sequence: CDR1 SEHNR, CDR2 FQNEAQ (reference sequence). This CDR3 is built from 15 residues. Written as DNA, the CDR3 is TGTGCCAGCAGCTTATTAACAGGGACCCTGGGGGAGCAGTACTTC. It translates to CASSLLTGTLGEQYF.

The genes are TRBV13 and TRBJ2-4; 10 bases align to TRBD1. The CDR3 contains 17 residues. CDR1 and CDR2 from the germline V gene are PRHDT and FYEKMQ (reference sequence). The ends lost 0 bases at V and 8 bases at J; junction bases unmatched: 10. The DNA for the CDR3 is TGTGCCAGCAGCTTAGGCGGGACAGGGGTTGGGGGTGACATTCAGTACTTC. Residues: CASSLGGTGVGGDIQYF.

The chain carries TRBV14 and TRBJ2-7, with 7 bases identical to TRBD2. Germline V gene lookup returns CDR1 SGHDN and CDR2 FVKESK. The CDR3 has 14 amino acids. V gave up 3 bases and J gave up 4 bases; unmatched junction bases: 6. The DNA for the CDR3 is TGTGCCAGCAGCCAGTGGGAGGGTGGTTACGAGCAGTACTTC. Protein sequence: CASSQWEGGYEQYF.

The chain links TRBV15 to TRBJ1-3; D perhaps matches TRBD1 (5 bases). The V end was cut by 5 bases, the J end by 3 bases, with 11 bases between. The CDR3 loop spans 14 amino acids. Germline-derived CDR1 and CDR2 are LNHNV and YYDKDF (reference sequence). CDR3 sequence: CATSRSQGGNTIYF. Here the CDR3 DNA reads TGTGCCACCAGCCGCTCTCAGGGTGGAAACACCATATATTTT.

This chain connects TRBV6-5 to TRBJ1-3; the D is unclear. The CDR3 has 15 residues. Trimming took 7 bases from V and 0 from J, leaving 13 bases between them. The germline gives CDR1 MNHEY, CDR2 SVGAGI. CDR3 protein: CASKEGFNSGNTIYF. CDR3 DNA sequence: TGTGCCAGCAAGGAGGGATTCAACTCTGGAAACACCATATATTTT.

The V call is TRBV2, the J call TRBJ2-5; 7 nucleotides agree with TRBD1. Germline V gene lookup returns CDR1 SNHLY and CDR2 FYNNEI. With 8 bases clipped from V and 3 bases from J, the junction kept 0 bases outside the gene matches. The CDR3 length is 11 residues. The DNA for the CDR3 is TGTGCCAGCGACAGGGAAGAGACCCAGTACTTC. Its translation: CASDREETQYF.

The V call is TRBV7-9, the J call TRBJ2-1; possible D gene TRBD1, 6 bases. The CDR3 spans 12 residues. Germline V gene lookup returns CDR1 SEHNR and CDR2 FQNEAQ (reference sequence). Deletions cut 5 bases from V and 8 bases from J, with 10 bases between. The CDR3 spells CASSVQGYEQFF. DNA of the CDR3: TGTGCCAGCAGCGTACAGGGTTATGAGCAGTTCTTC.

In its sample, this clone is medium-sized (0.01 to 0.1%). The chain carries TRBV28 and TRBJ2-7; 7 bases are a match to TRBD2. This CDR3 comprises 14 residues. Germline-derived CDR1 and CDR2 are MDHEN and SYDVKM. Trimming removed 4 bases from V and 2 bases from J; junction bases left unmatched: 5. The chain's CDR3 is CASSSGGGTYEQYF. CDR3 coding DNA: TGTGCCAGCAGTTCTGGGGGGGGAACCTACGAGCAGTACTTC.